The rows below give T cell receptor beta chains drawn from one sample of a study of OX40 agonist ivuxolimab in advanced cancers. This table comes from immunoSEQ multiplex PCR, and its TCRdb copy is limited to in-frame clones, with some not included. The sample lists 45,000 to 55,000 clones, about 81% occurring once. Sequenced material: CD4+ or CD8+ T cells sorted from blood, taken in a trial of the OX40 agonist ivuxolimab. The receptors here all came from an adult with an advanced solid tumor such as melanoma, head and neck, liver or kidney cancer. Each CDR3 is given with its conserved first and last residue. The D gene is left open where the match is weak. Not every row has a clone size; where given, it reads once, few, many or a size class.

size: NA
D: TRBD2
V: TRBV6-1
J: TRBJ2-7
CDR3: CASSASLAGGLEQYF
DNA: TGTGCCAGCAGCGCTTCCCTGGCGGGAGGGCTCGAGCAGTACTTC

size: NA
D: NA
V: TRBV30
J: TRBJ1-5
CDR3: CAWTGSPNQPQHF
DNA: TGTGCCTGGACAGGGAGTCCGAATCAGCCCCAGCATTTT

size: few
D: TRBD2
V: TRBV7-2
J: TRBJ2-2
CDR3: CASSPAGEAGELFF
DNA: TGTGCCAGCAGCCCCGCGGGGGAGGCCGGGGAGCTGTTTTTT

size: NA
D: NA
V: TRBV6-6
J: TRBJ2-7
CDR3: CASSPSKGSYEQYF
DNA: TGTGCCAGCAGCCCCTCGAAGGGCTCCTACGAGCAGTACTTC

size: NA
D: NA
V: TRBV5-1
J: TRBJ2-7
CDR3: CASSLATGELYEQYF
DNA: TGCGCCAGCAGCTTGGCGACGGGAGAACTCTACGAGCAGTACTTC

size: NA
D: NA
V: TRBV5-1
J: TRBJ2-3
CDR3: CASSLLAGSTPDTQYF
DNA: TGCGCCAGCAGCTTGTTGGCGGGAAGCACCCCAGATACGCAGTATTTT

size: NA
D: NA
V: TRBV5-4
J: TRBJ1-5
CDR3: CASSLGRDQPQHF
DNA: TGTGCCAGCAGCTTGGGACGGGATCAGCCCCAGCATTTT

size: NA
D: NA
V: TRBV21-1
J: TRBJ2-2
CDR3: CASSMTSGKVGAGELFF
DNA: TGTGCCAGCAGCATGACTAGCGGGAAGGTCGGGGCCGGGGAGCTGTTTTTT

size: NA
D: NA
V: TRBV7-2
J: TRBJ1-1
CDR3: CASSLAVGLNTEAFF
DNA: TGTGCCAGCAGCTTAGCGGTGGGGTTGAACACTGAAGCTTTCTTT

size: few
D: TRBD2
V: TRBV4-2
J: TRBJ2-5
CDR3: CASSQKREGHGHETQYF
DNA: TGTGCCAGCAGCCAAAAGCGGGAGGGCCATGGTCACGAGACCCAGTACTTC

size: NA
D: NA
V: TRBV9
J: TRBJ2-7
CDR3: CASSVSQENYEQYF
DNA: TGTGCCAGCAGCGTGTCCCAGGAAAACTACGAGCAGTACTTC

size: NA
D: NA
V: TRBV5-1
J: TRBJ1-1
CDR3: CASSLEDGTEAFF
DNA: TGCGCCAGCAGCTTGGAGGACGGGACTGAAGCTTTCTTT

size: NA
D: TRBD1
V: TRBV5-1
J: TRBJ2-3
CDR3: CASRSGTGRNGDTQYF
DNA: TGCGCCAGCAGGTCCGGGACAGGGCGCAATGGAGATACGCAGTATTTT

size: NA
D: TRBD2
V: TRBV13
J: TRBJ2-7
CDR3: CASSASSGSNEQYF
DNA: TGTGCCAGCAGCGCCTCTAGCGGGAGTAACGAGCAGTACTTC

size: NA
D: NA
V: TRBV5-1
J: TRBJ2-7
CDR3: CASSRTTTMSSYEQYF
DNA: TGCGCCAGCAGCCGGACTACCACCATGAGCTCCTACGAGCAGTACTTC

size: NA
D: TRBD1
V: TRBV5-1
J: TRBJ1-1
CDR3: CASSSAGTGNTEAFF
DNA: TGCGCCAGCAGCTCTGCCGGGACAGGGAACACTGAAGCTTTCTTT

size: NA
D: NA
V: TRBV2
J: TRBJ2-7
CDR3: CASSGYEQYF
DNA: TGTGCCAGCAGTGGGTACGAGCAGTACTTC

size: few
D: TRBD2
V: TRBV6-5
J: TRBJ2-5
CDR3: CASRGRLAGETQYF
DNA: TGTGCCAGCAGGGGAAGACTAGCGGGAGAGACCCAGTACTTC

size: NA
D: NA
V: TRBV4-1
J: TRBJ1-3
CDR3: CASSQPRRDSGNTIYF
DNA: TGCGCCAGCAGCCAACCCCGGAGGGACTCTGGAAACACCATATATTTT

size: few
D: TRBD1
V: TRBV4-1
J: TRBJ1-2
CDR3: CASSQGPGTGNPGYTF
DNA: TGCGCCAGCAGCCAAGGTCCGGGGACAGGGAATCCGGGCTACACCTTC

size: NA
D: NA
V: TRBV30
J: TRBJ2-7
CDR3: CAWSGGPSSYEQYF
DNA: TGTGCCTGGAGTGGCGGGCCGAGCTCCTACGAGCAGTACTTC

size: NA
D: TRBD2
V: TRBV5-4
J: TRBJ2-7
CDR3: CASSLGLADEQYF
DNA: TGTGCCAGCAGCTTGGGGCTAGCGGACGAGCAGTACTTC

size: NA
D: NA
V: TRBV9
J: TRBJ1-2
CDR3: CASSPRELSGYTF
DNA: TGTGCCAGCAGCCCAAGGGAGTTGAGTGGCTACACCTTC